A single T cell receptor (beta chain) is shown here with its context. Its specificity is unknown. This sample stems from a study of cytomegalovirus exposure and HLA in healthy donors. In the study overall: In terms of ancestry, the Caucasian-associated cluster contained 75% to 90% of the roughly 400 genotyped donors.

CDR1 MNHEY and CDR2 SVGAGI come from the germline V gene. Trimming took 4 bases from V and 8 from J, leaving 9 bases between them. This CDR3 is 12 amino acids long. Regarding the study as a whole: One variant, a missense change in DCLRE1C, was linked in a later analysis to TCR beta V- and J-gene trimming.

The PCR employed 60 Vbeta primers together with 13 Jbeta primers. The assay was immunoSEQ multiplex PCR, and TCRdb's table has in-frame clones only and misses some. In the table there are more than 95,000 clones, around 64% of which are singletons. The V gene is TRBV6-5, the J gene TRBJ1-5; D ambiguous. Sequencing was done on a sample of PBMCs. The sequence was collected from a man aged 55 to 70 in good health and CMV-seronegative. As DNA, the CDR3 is TGTGCCAGCAGTTCCAGATCAGAGCCCCAGCATTTT. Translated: CASSSRSEPQHF.